A selection of T cell receptor beta chains follows, all from one sample in a study of T cell responses to AZD1222 COVID-19 vaccine. Using immunoSEQ multiplex PCR, the repertoire was profiled, and TCRdb retains in-frame clones only, with some absent. The table has 140,000 to 150,000 clones, 75% to 95% seen once. Material: peripheral blood, obtained on day 0 of MenACWY control vaccination. All receptors derive from an adult in good health. Each CDR3 is given with its conserved first and last residue. Fields, in order: J gene, D gene, V gene, CDR3 protein. The D gene is left open where the match is weak.

j_call: TRBJ2-1; d_call: TRBD2; v_call: TRBV11-2; cdr3_aa: CASSSAGAGDSYNEQFF
j_call: TRBJ1-5; d_call: TRBD1; v_call: TRBV10-3; cdr3_aa: CAIKGQGGDQPQHF
j_call: TRBJ1-2; d_call: TRBD1; v_call: TRBV3-1/TRBV3-2; cdr3_aa: CASSPRQGLYTF
j_call: TRBJ2-1; d_call: TRBD1; v_call: TRBV7-3; cdr3_aa: CASSLGQYNEQFF
j_call: TRBJ2-3; d_call: .; v_call: TRBV5-4; cdr3_aa: CASSFRSAGASTDTQYF
j_call: TRBJ2-7; d_call: .; v_call: TRBV25-1; cdr3_aa: CASSGYEQYF
j_call: TRBJ2-2; d_call: .; v_call: TRBV5-1; cdr3_aa: CASSPWGTNEAGELFF
j_call: TRBJ1-2; d_call: TRBD1; v_call: TRBV5-1; cdr3_aa: CASSLPQGATDYGYTF
j_call: TRBJ1-5; d_call: .; v_call: TRBV2; cdr3_aa: CASSEAGTASNQPQHF
j_call: TRBJ1-3; d_call: .; v_call: TRBV5-1; cdr3_aa: CASSLELAANTIYF
j_call: TRBJ1-1; d_call: .; v_call: TRBV15; cdr3_aa: CATSRDKGFNTEAFF
j_call: TRBJ2-6; d_call: TRBD1; v_call: TRBV19; cdr3_aa: CASNEGAAGANVLTF
j_call: TRBJ2-1; d_call: .; v_call: TRBV9; cdr3_aa: CASSVSSSGGREQFF
j_call: TRBJ2-1; d_call: .; v_call: TRBV30; cdr3_aa: CAWSVRGNNEQFF
j_call: TRBJ2-5; d_call: TRBD2; v_call: TRBV5-4; cdr3_aa: CATLGASGRGETQYF
j_call: TRBJ1-5; d_call: TRBD1; v_call: TRBV4-2; cdr3_aa: CASSQEGRGRGQPQHF
j_call: TRBJ1-1; d_call: .; v_call: TRBV3-1/TRBV3-2; cdr3_aa: CASSQSDNTEAFF
j_call: TRBJ1-2; d_call: .; v_call: TRBV6-5; cdr3_aa: CASSPGVNYGYTF
j_call: TRBJ2-7; d_call: TRBD1; v_call: TRBV19; cdr3_aa: CASSTRQGETYEQYF
j_call: TRBJ2-7; d_call: TRBD1; v_call: TRBV5-4; cdr3_aa: CASSQPGQRPYEQYF
j_call: TRBJ1-5; d_call: .; v_call: TRBV2; cdr3_aa: CASRRTGWVGNQPQHF
j_call: TRBJ2-1; d_call: .; v_call: TRBV20-1; cdr3_aa: CSASFASNYNEQFF
j_call: TRBJ1-5; d_call: .; v_call: TRBV6-1; cdr3_aa: CASSEGGLGQPQHF
j_call: TRBJ2-7; d_call: TRBD2; v_call: TRBV19; cdr3_aa: CASSPPAGGGNEQYF
j_call: TRBJ1-5; d_call: .; v_call: TRBV12-2; cdr3_aa: CASRARQGIVQPQHF
j_call: TRBJ1-6; d_call: .; v_call: TRBV30; cdr3_aa: CAWSGRIYNSPLHF
j_call: TRBJ1-1; d_call: .; v_call: TRBV24-1; cdr3_aa: CATSDTPIYKNTEAFF
j_call: TRBJ2-7; d_call: .; v_call: TRBV24-1; cdr3_aa: CATSDSYRDGYEQYF
j_call: TRBJ2-1; d_call: .; v_call: TRBV5-1; cdr3_aa: CASSGLLNEQFF
j_call: TRBJ2-7; d_call: TRBD1; v_call: TRBV9; cdr3_aa: CASSRGQAREQYF
j_call: TRBJ1-6; d_call: TRBD1; v_call: TRBV5-1; cdr3_aa: CASSLDGTEGDSPLHF
j_call: TRBJ2-1; d_call: .; v_call: TRBV9; cdr3_aa: CASSPRQGSFNEQFF